This T cell receptor beta chain was retrieved from a study of blood T cells in healthy people across ages. Every participating donor contributed roughly 10 milliliters of peripheral blood through a draw. The use of a sample-barcoded 5' primer and a J-beta primer mix characterized a second PCR of roughly 6 to 11 cycles. TCRdb reprocessed the 5' RACE reads with MiXCR, giving one entry per CDR3 protein. Among hundreds of thousands of distinct CDR3 sequences listed, about 30% were seen once. Germline-derived CDR1 and CDR2 are SGHTA and FQGNSA. CDR3 length: 16 residues. V lost 5 bases and J 3 bases, leaving 17 bases between the germline ends. This clonotype has a count of ten or more.

The source is an elderly woman in good health. The chain is built from TRBV7-2 and TRBJ2-1; tentatively, D is TRBD1 or TRBD2 (6 bases each). The sequencing sample was made of blood. CDR3 in DNA: TGTGCCAGCAGCGCGGAGGGGACACTCAACTACAATGAGCAGTTCTTC. Encoded protein: CASSAEGTLNYNEQFF.